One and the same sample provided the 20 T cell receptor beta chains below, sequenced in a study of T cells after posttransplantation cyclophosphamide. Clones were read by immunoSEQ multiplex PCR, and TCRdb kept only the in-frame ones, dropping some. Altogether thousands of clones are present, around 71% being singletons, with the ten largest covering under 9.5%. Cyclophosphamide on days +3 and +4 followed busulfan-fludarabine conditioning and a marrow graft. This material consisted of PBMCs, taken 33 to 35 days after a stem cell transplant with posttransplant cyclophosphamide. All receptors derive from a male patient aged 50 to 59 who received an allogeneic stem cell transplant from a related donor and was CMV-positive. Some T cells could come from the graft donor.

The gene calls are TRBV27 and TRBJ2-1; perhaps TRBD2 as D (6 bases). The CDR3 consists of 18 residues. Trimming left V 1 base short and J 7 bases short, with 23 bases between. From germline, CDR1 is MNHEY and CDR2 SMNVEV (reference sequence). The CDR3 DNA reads TGTGCCAGCAGTTTATACCCCCCCCTAGCGTCCTTGTTGAATGAGCAGTTCTTC. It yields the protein CASSLYPPLASLLNEQFF.

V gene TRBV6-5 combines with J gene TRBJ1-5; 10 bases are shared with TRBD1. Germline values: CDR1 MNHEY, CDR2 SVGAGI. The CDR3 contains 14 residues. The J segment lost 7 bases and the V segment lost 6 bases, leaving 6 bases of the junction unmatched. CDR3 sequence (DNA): TGTGCCAGCAGGGCGACAGGGGGCAGACAGCCCCAGCATTTT. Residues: CASRATGGRQPQHF.

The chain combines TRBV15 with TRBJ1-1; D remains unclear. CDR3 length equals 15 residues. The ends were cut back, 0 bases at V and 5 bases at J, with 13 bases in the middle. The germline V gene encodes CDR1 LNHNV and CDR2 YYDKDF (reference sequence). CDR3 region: CATSRDPGRKTEAFF. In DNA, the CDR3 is TGTGCCACCAGCAGAGATCCGGGGAGGAAGACTGAAGCTTTCTTT.

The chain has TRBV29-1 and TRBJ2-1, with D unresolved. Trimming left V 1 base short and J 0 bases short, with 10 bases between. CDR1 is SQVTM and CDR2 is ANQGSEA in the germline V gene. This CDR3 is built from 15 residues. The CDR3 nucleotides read TGCAGCGTTGAAGGGCAGGTTAGCTCCTACAATGAGCAGTTCTTC. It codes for CSVEGQVSSYNEQFF.

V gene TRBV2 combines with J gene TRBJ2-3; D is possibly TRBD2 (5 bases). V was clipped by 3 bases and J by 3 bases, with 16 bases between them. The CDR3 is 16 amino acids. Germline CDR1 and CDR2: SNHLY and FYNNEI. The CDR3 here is CASSDSGKSVTDTQYF. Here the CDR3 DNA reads TGTGCCAGCAGTGACTCGGGGAAATCGGTTACAGATACGCAGTATTTT.

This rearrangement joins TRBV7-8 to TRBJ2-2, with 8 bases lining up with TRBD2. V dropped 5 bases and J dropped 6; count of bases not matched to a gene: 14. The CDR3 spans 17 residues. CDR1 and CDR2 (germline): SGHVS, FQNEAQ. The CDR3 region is CASSTIAGTARAGELFF. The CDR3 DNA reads TGTGCCAGCAGCACCATAGCGGGGACGGCGAGGGCCGGGGAGCTGTTTTTT. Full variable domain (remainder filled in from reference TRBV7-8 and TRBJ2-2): GAGVSQSPRYKVAKRGQDVALRCDPISGHVSLFWYQQALGQGPEFLTYFQNEAQLDKSGLPSDRFFAERPEGSVSTLKIQRTQQEDSAVYLCASSTIAGTARAGELFFGEGSRLTVL.

The CDR3 reads CASRIGWQETQYF. CDR3 nucleotides: TGTGCCAGCCGAATCGGTTGGCAAGAGACCCAGTACTTC. The rearrangement uses TRBV25-1 and TRBJ2-5; D is unresolved. V shed 8 bases and J shed 2 bases, with 12 bases lying between them. Germline V gives CDR1 MGHDK, CDR2 SYGVNS. The CDR3 length is 13 residues.

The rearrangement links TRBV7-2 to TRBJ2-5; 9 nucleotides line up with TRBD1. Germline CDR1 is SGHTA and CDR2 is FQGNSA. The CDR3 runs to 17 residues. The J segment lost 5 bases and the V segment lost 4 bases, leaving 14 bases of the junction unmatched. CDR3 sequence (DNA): TGTGCCAGCAGCTCCCAGAGATGGACAGGGGCTTTTGAGACCCAGTACTTC. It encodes CASSSQRWTGAFETQYF.

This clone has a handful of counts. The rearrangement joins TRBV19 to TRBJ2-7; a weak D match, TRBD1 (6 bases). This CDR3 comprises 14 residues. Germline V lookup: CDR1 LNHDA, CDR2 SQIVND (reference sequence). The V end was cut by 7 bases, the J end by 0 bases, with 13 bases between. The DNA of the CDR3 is TGTGCCAGTACCGCGGACAGTTACTCCTACGAGCAGTACTTC. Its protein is CASTADSYSYEQYF.

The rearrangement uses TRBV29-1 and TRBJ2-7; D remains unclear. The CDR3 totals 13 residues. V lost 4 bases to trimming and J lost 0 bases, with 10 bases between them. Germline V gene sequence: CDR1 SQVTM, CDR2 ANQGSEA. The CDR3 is CSVVPVDSYEQYF. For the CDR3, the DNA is TGCAGCGTTGTGCCAGTTGACTCCTACGAGCAGTACTTC.

The CDR3 is CASSPLVLEGGENTEAFF. CDR3 in DNA: TGTGCCAGCAGCCCCTTAGTGCTAGAAGGGGGAGAGAACACTGAAGCTTTCTTT. The chain is built from TRBV4-2 and TRBJ1-1, with D tentatively TRBD1 (6 bases). The CDR3 has 18 amino acids. Trimming left V 4 bases short and J 1 base short, with 22 bases between. Germline V gene sequence: CDR1 LGHNA, CDR2 YNFKEQ.

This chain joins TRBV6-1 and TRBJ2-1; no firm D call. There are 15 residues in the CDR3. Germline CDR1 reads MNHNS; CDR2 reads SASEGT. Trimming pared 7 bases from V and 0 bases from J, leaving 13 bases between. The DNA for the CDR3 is TGTGCCAGCACTGTTGGGCAGAGCTCCTACAATGAGCAGTTCTTC. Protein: CASTVGQSSYNEQFF.

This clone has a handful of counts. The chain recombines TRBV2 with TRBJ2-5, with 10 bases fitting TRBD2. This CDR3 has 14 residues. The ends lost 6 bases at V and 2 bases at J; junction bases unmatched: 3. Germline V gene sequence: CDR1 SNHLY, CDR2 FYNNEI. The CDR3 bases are TGTGCCAGCAGGGGACTAGCGCCACAAGAGACCCAGTACTTC. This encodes CASRGLAPQETQYF.

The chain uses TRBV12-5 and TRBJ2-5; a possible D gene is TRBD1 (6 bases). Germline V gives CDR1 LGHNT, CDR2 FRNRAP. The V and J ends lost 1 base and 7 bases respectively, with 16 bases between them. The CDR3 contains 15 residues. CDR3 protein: CASGLGGREPRTQYF. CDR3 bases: TGTGCTAGTGGTTTGGGGGGGCGCGAGCCTAGGACCCAGTACTTC.

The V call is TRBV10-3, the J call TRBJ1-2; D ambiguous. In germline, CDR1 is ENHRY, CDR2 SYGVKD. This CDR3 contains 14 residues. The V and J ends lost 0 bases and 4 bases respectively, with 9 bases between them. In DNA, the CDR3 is TGTGCCATCAGTGAGTCGGTGCGGATCTATGGCTACACCTTC. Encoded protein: CAISESVRIYGYTF.

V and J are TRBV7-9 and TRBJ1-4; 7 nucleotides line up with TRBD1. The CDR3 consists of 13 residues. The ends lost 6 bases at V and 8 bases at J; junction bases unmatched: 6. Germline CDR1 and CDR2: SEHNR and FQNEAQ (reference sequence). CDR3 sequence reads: CASSLAGGEKLFF. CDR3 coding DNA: TGTGCCAGCAGTCTGGCAGGGGGAGAAAAACTGTTTTTT.

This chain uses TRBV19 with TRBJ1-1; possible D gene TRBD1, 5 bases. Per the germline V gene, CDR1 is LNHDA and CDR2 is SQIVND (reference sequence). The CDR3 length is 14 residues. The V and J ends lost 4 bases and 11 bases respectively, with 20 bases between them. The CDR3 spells CASSRATGLVSAFF. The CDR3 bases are TGTGCCAGTAGTAGGGCCACAGGTCTTGTGAGTGCTTTCTTT. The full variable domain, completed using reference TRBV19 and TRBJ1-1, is DGGITQSPKYLFRKEGQNVTLSCEQNLNHDAMYWYRQDPGQGLRLIYYSQIVNDFQKGDIAEGYSVSREKKESFPLTVTSAQKNPTAFYLCASSRATGLVSAFFGQGTRLTVV.

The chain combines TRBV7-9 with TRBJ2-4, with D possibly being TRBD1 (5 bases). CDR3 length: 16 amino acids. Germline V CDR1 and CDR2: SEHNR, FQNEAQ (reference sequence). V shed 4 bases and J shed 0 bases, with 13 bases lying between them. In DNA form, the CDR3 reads TGTGCCAGCAGCTCCCGACAGATGATAGCCAAAAACATTCAGTACTTC. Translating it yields CASSSRQMIAKNIQYF.

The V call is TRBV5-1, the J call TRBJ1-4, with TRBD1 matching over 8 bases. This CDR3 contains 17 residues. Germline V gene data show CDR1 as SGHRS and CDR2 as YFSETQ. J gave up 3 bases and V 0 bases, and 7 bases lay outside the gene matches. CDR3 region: CASSLGQGAFSNEKLFF. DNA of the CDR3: TGCGCCAGCAGCTTGGGGCAGGGGGCGTTTTCTAATGAAAAACTGTTTTTT.

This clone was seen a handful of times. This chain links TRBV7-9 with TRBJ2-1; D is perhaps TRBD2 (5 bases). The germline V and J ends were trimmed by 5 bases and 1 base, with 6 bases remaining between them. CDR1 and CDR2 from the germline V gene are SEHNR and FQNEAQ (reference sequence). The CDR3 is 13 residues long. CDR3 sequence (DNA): TGTGCCAGCAGCGGGAGTTCCTACAATGAGCAGTTCTTC. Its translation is CASSGSSYNEQFF.